The source of this T cell receptor (beta chain) is a study of blood T cell repertoires in COVID-19. The study assigned cohorts using participant-reported clinical history. Some clones are missing from TCRdb's copy, which holds only in-frame ones; the method was immunoSEQ multiplex PCR. The table shows under 300,000 clones, with roughly 87% occurring only once. The CDR3 consists of 15 residues. Trimming took 5 bases from V and 3 from J, leaving 16 bases between them. Germline assignment: CDR1 MDHEN and CDR2 SYDVKM. The sequenced sample consisted of PBMCs or T cells enriched from blood (not recorded which). The receptor's source is a woman in her thirties with acute COVID-19. The rearrangement joins TRBV28 to TRBJ1-1, with D possibly being TRBD1 (5 bases). The CDR3 sequence is CASSTPGTGDTEAFF. The CDR3 DNA is TGTGCCAGCAGTACCCCGGGGACGGGAGACACTGAAGCTTTCTTT.